The 20 T cell receptor beta chains listed next were all sequenced from one sample in a study of T cell responses to AZD1222 COVID-19 vaccine listed by TCRdb under 2021. To prepare the library, the immunoSEQ multiplex PCR assay was applied. Not all clones reach the TCRdb copy of this immuneACCESS table, which keeps in-frame sequences only. Checked studies attribute under half of the gap to unresolved V genes and leave the rest unexplained. The sample has 140,000 to 150,000 clones on record, roughly 89% of them singletons. The top ten clonotypes cover around 1.5% of the sample. The time point label, read with the paper, signifies: about 28 days (+/-7) after the second vaccine dose. Sample: peripheral blood, taken 28 days after the second AZD1222 dose. The receptors were sampled from an adult who received the AZD1222 COVID-19 vaccine.

The chain has TRBV7-3 and TRBJ2-1, with D tentatively TRBD2 (6 bases). CDR3 length: 15 residues. Germline V gene lookup returns CDR1 SGHTA and CDR2 FQGTGA. V gave up 2 bases and J gave up 6 bases, with 14 bases separating them. The CDR3 DNA follows: TGTGCCAGCAGCTTAGTTCTAGCGACAATCAATGAGCAGTTCTTC. It specifies CASSLVLATINEQFF.

The V call is TRBV29-1, the J call TRBJ2-1, with D perhaps being TRBD1 or TRBD2 (5 bases each). The CDR3 covers 15 residues. Germline V lookup: CDR1 SQVTM, CDR2 ANQGSEA. The CDR3 region has the DNA TGCAGTACCGGGGCAGGAGCCCCTACCTACAATGAGCAGTTCTTC. Its translation: CSTGAGAPTYNEQFF.

This clone was observed once. The chain has TRBV10-1 and TRBJ2-3; D ambiguous. The CDR3 runs to 13 residues. V lost 5 bases and J 2 bases, leaving 8 bases between the germline ends. Per germline, CDR1 WNHNN and CDR2 SYGVQD (reference sequence). As DNA, the CDR3 is TGCGCCAGCAGTCATTTTTCCACAGATACGCAGTATTTT. It specifies CASSHFSTDTQYF.

The chain has TRBV7-9 and TRBJ1-1; 8 nucleotides align to TRBD1. Germline V gene sequence: CDR1 SEHNR, CDR2 FQNEAQ (reference sequence). The J segment lost 5 bases and the V segment lost 5 bases, leaving 7 bases of the junction unmatched. The CDR3 contains 14 residues. CDR3 amino acids: CASSQGQGSTEAFF. The CDR3 DNA follows: TGTGCCAGCAGCCAAGGACAGGGTTCGACTGAAGCTTTCTTT. Supplemented by reference TRBV7-9 and TRBJ1-1, the full variable domain reads DTGVSQNPRHKITKRGQNVTFRCDPISEHNRLYWYRQTLGQGPEFLTYFQNEAQLEKSRLLSDRFSAERPKGSFSTLEIQRTEQGDSAMYLCASSQGQGSTEAFFGQGTRLTVV.

Worth noting for this clone: Here the CDR3 omits its conserved ending phenylalanine or tryptophan, so a read error is the likely source. No DNA is shown, since the ends of the CDR3 on it are uncertain; the CDR3 is the one TCRdb lists. V and J are TRBV13 and TRBJ1-2; the DNA was not compared with TRBD1, the D call given in the table. The germline gives CDR1 PRHDT, CDR2 FYEKMQ (reference sequence). The CDR3 numbers 13 amino acids, ends counted. The CDR3 loop is CASSLEAGGARVS.

The chain has TRBV19 and TRBJ1-2, with D possibly being TRBD1 (5 bases). CDR1 is LNHDA, CDR2 SQIVND, per germline (reference sequence). The CDR3 consists of 16 residues. Trimming pared 3 bases from V and 1 base from J, leaving 15 bases between. The DNA for the CDR3 is TGTGCCAGTAGTATCGGTACAGGTCGGCTTAACTATGGCTACACCTTC. Protein: CASSIGTGRLNYGYTF.

The chain recombines TRBV7-9 with TRBJ2-5; 8 nucleotides align to TRBD1. The germline gives CDR1 SEHNR, CDR2 FQNEAQ (reference sequence). V lost 5 bases to trimming and J lost 4 bases; unmatched junction nucleotides: 3. The CDR3 runs to 13 residues. Here the CDR3 DNA reads TGTGCCAGCAGCCCTACAGGGGGAGAGACCCAGTACTTC. This translates into CASSPTGGETQYF.

This clone was seen only once. This chain uses TRBV7-9 with TRBJ1-1; the D is unclear. V gave up 1 base and J gave up 4 bases, with 16 bases separating them. Germline values: CDR1 SEHNR, CDR2 FQNEAQ (reference sequence). CDR3 length equals 16 residues. CDR3 region: CASSLDSGLSSTEAFF. The CDR3 bases are TGTGCCAGCAGCTTAGATTCGGGCCTCTCCTCCACTGAAGCTTTCTTT. Full variable domain (remainder filled in from reference TRBV7-9 and TRBJ1-1): DTGVSQNPRHKITKRGQNVTFRCDPISEHNRLYWYRQTLGQGPEFLTYFQNEAQLEKSRLLSDRFSAERPKGSFSTLEIQRTEQGDSAMYLCASSLDSGLSSTEAFFGQGTRLTVV.

This sequence joins TRBV11-2 and TRBJ1-6; D unresolved. V was pared by 4 bases and J by 7 bases, with 11 bases between. Germline V gene lookup returns CDR1 SGHAT and CDR2 FQNNGV. The CDR3 covers 14 residues. CDR3 DNA sequence: TGTGCCAGCAGCTCCAACCCCGGGAATTCACCCCTCCACTTT. Protein sequence: CASSSNPGNSPLHF. The variable domain in full, completed from reference TRBV11-2 and TRBJ1-6, reads EAGVAQSPRYKIIEKRQSVAFWCNPISGHATLYWYQQILGQGPKLLIQFQNNGVVDDSQLPKDRFSAERLKGVDSTLKIQPAKLEDSAVYLCASSSNPGNSPLHFGNGTRLTVT.

This chain uses TRBV7-9 with TRBJ2-5; no definite D call. CDR3 length: 16 amino acids. Germline loops: CDR1 SEHNR, CDR2 FQNEAQ (reference sequence). V was clipped by 5 bases and J by 7 bases, with 23 bases between them. The CDR3 bases are TGTGCCAGCAGCACCTCCGTCTCGGTCCTCTCGGGGACCCAGTACTTC. Translation: CASSTSVSVLSGTQYF.

The rearrangement uses TRBV27 and TRBJ1-1, with D maybe TRBD1 (6 bases). Looked up from germline, CDR1 is MNHEY and CDR2 is SMNVEV (reference sequence). V gave up 4 bases and J gave up 0 bases, with 24 bases separating them. The length of the CDR3 is 19 residues. The chain's CDR3 is CASSSTILLGGRMNTEAFF. The CDR3 DNA sequence: TGTGCCAGCAGTTCCACTATCTTGTTGGGGGGGCGGATGAACACTGAAGCTTTCTTT.

DNA of the CDR3: TGTGCCAGCAGCGCTTCGAACTCTGGAAACACCATATATTTT. Protein: CASSASNSGNTIYF. This sequence joins TRBV9 and TRBJ1-3; D uncertain. The CDR3 is 14 residues long. The V gene lost 3 bases and the J gene lost 0 bases, with 7 bases spanning the gap. Per germline, CDR1 SGDLS and CDR2 YYNGEE.

J is TRBJ2-5 and V is TRBV25-1; perhaps D is TRBD1 or TRBD2 (5 bases each). The CDR3 length is 15 residues. The germline CDR1 and CDR2 sequences are MGHDK and SYGVNS. Trimming removed 2 bases from V and 5 bases from J, with 15 bases in between. The CDR3 DNA reads as TGTGCCAGCAGTGAACATGGGGGTAGCCGGGAGACCCAGTACTTC. It codes for CASSEHGGSRETQYF.

The J gene is TRBJ2-1, the V gene TRBV27, with 7 nucleotides matching TRBD2. Unmatched junction bases numbered 15, after V lost 4 bases and J lost 0 bases. Germline V CDR1 and CDR2: MNHEY, SMNVEV (reference sequence). The CDR3 totals 19 residues. The CDR3 nucleotides read TGTGCCAGCAGTTACCGGGGAGGCGGGGGTTTAAGCTCCTACAATGAGCAGTTCTTC. Translation: CASSYRGGGGLSSYNEQFF.

The J gene is TRBJ2-3, the V gene TRBV6-5; 12 positions agree with TRBD2. CDR3 length equals 13 residues. After removal of 11 bases from V and 3 bases from J, the junction contained 3 bases not matched to a gene. Germline CDR1 and CDR2: MNHEY and SVGAGI. CDR3 in DNA: TGTGCCTGGCTAGCGGGAGGGACAGATACGCAGTATTTT. As protein: CAWLAGGTDTQYF.

CDR3 sequence: CAISESRASPDTQYF. The CDR3 bases are TGTGCCATCAGTGAGTCGCGGGCCTCCCCAGATACGCAGTATTTT. The chain carries TRBV10-3 and TRBJ2-3, with a tentative D call TRBD2 (5 bases). Germline V lookup: CDR1 ENHRY, CDR2 SYGVKD. V was pared by 0 bases and J by 4 bases, with 11 bases between. This CDR3 is 15 amino acids long.

V is TRBV7-2 and J is TRBJ1-5; 8 nucleotides align to TRBD1. The CDR3 runs to 16 residues. After removal of 5 bases from V and 6 bases from J, the junction contained 12 bases not matched to a gene. CDR1 is SGHTA and CDR2 is FQGNSA in the germline V gene. The CDR3 bases are TGTGCCAGCAGCCCGGGAGACGGACAGGGAGGTCAGCCCCAGCATTTT. Residues: CASSPGDGQGGQPQHF. Filled out from reference TRBV7-2 and TRBJ1-5, the complete variable domain reads GAGVSQSPSNKVTEKGKDVELRCDPISGHTALYWYRQSLGQGLEFLIYFQGNSAPDKSGLPSDRFSAERTGGSVSTLTIQRTQQEDSAVYLCASSPGDGQGGQPQHFGDGTRLSIL.

The chain uses TRBV5-1 and TRBJ2-2, with 7 bases that match TRBD1. The length of the CDR3 is 17 residues. J lost 2 bases, V lost 4 bases, and 11 bases had no gene match. Looked up from germline, CDR1 is SGHRS and CDR2 is YFSETQ. CDR3 sequence reads: CASSPDGDRHNTGELFF. For the CDR3, the DNA is TGCGCCAGCAGCCCGGACGGGGACAGACATAACACCGGGGAGCTGTTTTTT. The whole variable domain, filled in from reference TRBV5-1 and TRBJ2-2, reads KAGVTQTPRYLIKTRGQQVTLSCSPISGHRSVSWYQQTPGQGLQFLFEYFSETQRNKGNFPGRFSGRQFSNSRSEMNVSTLELGDSALYLCASSPDGDRHNTGELFFGEGSRLTVL.

This clone was seen once. The chain couples TRBV11-2 to TRBJ1-3; 7 bases are a match to TRBD1. V lost 4 bases and J lost 8; bases outside the gene matches: 17. From germline, CDR1 is SGHAT and CDR2 FQNNGV. The CDR3 loop spans 17 amino acids. CDR3 amino acids: CASSSAGGRGGLDTIYF. The CDR3 DNA reads TGTGCCAGCAGCTCCGCTGGGGGCAGGGGGGGTTTGGACACCATATATTTT.

This clone has only one observation. The genes are TRBV6-5 and TRBJ2-1, with D perhaps assigned TRBD1 or TRBD2 (6 bases each). CDR1 MNHEY and CDR2 SVGAGI come from the germline V gene. The V end lost 7 bases, the J end lost 2 bases, and 9 bases lay between the germline ends. CDR3 size: 13 residues. CDR3 protein: CASNGGPYNEQFF. The DNA for the CDR3 is TGTGCCAGCAATGGGGGGCCCTACAATGAGCAGTTCTTC.